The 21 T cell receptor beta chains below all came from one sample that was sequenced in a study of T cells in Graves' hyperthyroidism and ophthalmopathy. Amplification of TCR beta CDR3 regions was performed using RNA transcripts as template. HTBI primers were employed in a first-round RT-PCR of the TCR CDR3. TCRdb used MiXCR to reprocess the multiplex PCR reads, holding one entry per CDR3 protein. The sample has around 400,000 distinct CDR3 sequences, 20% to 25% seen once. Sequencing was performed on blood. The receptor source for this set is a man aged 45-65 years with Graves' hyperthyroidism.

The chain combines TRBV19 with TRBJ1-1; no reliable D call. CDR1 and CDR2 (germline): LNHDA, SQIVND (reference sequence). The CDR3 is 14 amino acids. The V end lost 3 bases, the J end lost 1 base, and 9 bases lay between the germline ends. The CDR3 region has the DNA TGTGCCAGTAGTATCAGTCTCAGGAACACTGAAGCTTTCTTT. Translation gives CASSISLRNTEAFF. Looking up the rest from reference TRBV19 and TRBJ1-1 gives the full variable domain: DGGITQSPKYLFRKEGQNVTLSCEQNLNHDAMYWYRQDPGQGLRLIYYSQIVNDFQKGDIAEGYSVSREKKESFPLTVTSAQKNPTAFYLCASSISLRNTEAFFGQGTRLTVV.

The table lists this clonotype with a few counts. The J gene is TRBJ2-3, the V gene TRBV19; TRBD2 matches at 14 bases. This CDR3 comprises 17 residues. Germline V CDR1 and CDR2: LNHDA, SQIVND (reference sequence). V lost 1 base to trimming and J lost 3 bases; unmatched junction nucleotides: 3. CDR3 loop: CASSIVRLAGGTDTQYF. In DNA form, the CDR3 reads TGTGCCAGTAGTATAGTCCGACTAGCGGGAGGGACAGATACGCAGTATTTT.

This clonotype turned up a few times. As DNA, the CDR3 is TGCGCCAGCAGCCAAGGGGGGCGAAAGGCAGATACGCAGTATTTT. This encodes CASSQGGRKADTQYF. This chain joins TRBV4-1 and TRBJ2-3; a weak D match, TRBD1 (6 bases). The CDR3 is 15 amino acids. Per the germline V gene, CDR1 is MGHRA and CDR2 is YSYEKL. The V end was cut by 1 base, the J end by 4 bases, with 12 bases between.

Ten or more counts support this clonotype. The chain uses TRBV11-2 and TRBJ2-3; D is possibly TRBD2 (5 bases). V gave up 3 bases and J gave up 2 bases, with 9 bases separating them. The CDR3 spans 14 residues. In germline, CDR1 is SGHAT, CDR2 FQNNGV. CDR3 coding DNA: TGTGCCAGCAGCTTCTTGGACTTCACAGATACGCAGTATTTT. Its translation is CASSFLDFTDTQYF.

Written as DNA, the CDR3 is TGTGCCAGCAGCGCGGGACTAGCGAGCACCTACGAGCAGTACTTC. It is translated as CASSAGLASTYEQYF. The V call is TRBV5-6, the J call TRBJ2-7, with 10 bases that match TRBD2. The CDR3 loop spans 15 amino acids. The J segment lost 2 bases and the V segment lost 4 bases, leaving 6 bases of the junction unmatched. Germline V gene lookup returns CDR1 SGHDT and CDR2 YYEEEE.

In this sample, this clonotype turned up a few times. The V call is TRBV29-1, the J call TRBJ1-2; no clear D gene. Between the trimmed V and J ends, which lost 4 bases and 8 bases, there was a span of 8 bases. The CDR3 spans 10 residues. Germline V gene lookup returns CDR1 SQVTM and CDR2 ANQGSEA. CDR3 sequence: CSVAEYGYTF. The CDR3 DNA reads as TGCAGCGTTGCGGAATACGGCTACACCTTC.

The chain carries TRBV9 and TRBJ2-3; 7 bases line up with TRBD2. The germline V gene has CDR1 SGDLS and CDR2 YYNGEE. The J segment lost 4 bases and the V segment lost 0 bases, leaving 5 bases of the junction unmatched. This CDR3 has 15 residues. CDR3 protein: CASSVAAGVADTQYF. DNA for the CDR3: TGTGCCAGCAGCGTAGCGGCGGGAGTCGCAGATACGCAGTATTTT.

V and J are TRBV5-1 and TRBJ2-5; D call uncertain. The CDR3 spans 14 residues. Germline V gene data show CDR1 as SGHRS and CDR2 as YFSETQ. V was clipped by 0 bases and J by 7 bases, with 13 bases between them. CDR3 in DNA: TGCGCCAGCAGCTTGGGTATGGGTGTGGGGACCCAGTACTTC. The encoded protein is CASSLGMGVGTQYF. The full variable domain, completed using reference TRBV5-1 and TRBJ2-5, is KAGVTQTPRYLIKTRGQQVTLSCSPISGHRSVSWYQQTPGQGLQFLFEYFSETQRNKGNFPGRFSGRQFSNSRSEMNVSTLELGDSALYLCASSLGMGVGTQYFGPGTRLLVL.

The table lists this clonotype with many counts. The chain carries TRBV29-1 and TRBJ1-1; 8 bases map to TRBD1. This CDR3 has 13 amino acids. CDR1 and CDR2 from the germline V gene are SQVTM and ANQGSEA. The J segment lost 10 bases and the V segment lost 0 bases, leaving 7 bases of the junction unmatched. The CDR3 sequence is CSVEESGGGGAFF. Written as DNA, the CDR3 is TGCAGCGTTGAAGAATCAGGGGGCGGAGGAGCTTTCTTT.

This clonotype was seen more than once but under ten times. CDR3 coding DNA: TGTGCCAGAGCCGACAGGGGGGATAAGAATGGCTACACCTTC. It encodes CARADRGDKNGYTF. The chain recombines TRBV27 with TRBJ1-2; 9 bases map to TRBD1. The germline V gene encodes CDR1 MNHEY and CDR2 SMNVEV (reference sequence). The CDR3 is made up of 14 amino acids. The trim removed 9 bases at V and 6 bases at J, leaving 11 bases unmatched.

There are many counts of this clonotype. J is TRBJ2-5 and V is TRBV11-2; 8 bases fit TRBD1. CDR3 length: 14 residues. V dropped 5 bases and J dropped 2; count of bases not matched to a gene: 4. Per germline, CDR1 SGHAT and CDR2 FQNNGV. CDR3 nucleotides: TGTGCCAGCAGCACGTGGGACAGGCAAGAGACCCAGTACTTC. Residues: CASSTWDRQETQYF.

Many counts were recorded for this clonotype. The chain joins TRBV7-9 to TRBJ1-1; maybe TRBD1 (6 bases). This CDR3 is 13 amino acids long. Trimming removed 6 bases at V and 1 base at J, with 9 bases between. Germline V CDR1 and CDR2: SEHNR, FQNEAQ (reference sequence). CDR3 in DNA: TGTGCCAGCAGTTTACAGGGGAACACTGAAGCTTTCTTT. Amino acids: CASSLQGNTEAFF.

The CDR3: CSASDGHGNEQFF. CDR3 sequence (DNA): TGCAGTGCTTCCGACGGGCACGGCAATGAGCAGTTCTTC. The chain links TRBV20-1 to TRBJ2-1; D unclear. The length of the CDR3 is 13 residues. The V and J ends lost 5 bases and 6 bases respectively, with 14 bases between them. Germline V lookup: CDR1 DFQATT, CDR2 SNEGSKA (reference sequence).

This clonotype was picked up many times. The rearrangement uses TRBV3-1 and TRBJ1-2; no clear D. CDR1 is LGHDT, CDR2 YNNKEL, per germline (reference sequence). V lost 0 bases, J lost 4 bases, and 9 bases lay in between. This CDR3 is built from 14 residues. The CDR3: CASSQESQPYGYTF. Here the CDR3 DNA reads TGTGCCAGCAGCCAAGAATCTCAGCCCTATGGCTACACCTTC.

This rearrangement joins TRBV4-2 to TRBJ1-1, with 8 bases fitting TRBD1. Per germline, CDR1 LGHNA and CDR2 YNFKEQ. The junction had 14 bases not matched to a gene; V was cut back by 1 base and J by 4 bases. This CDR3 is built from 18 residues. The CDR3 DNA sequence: TGTGCCAGCAGCCAAGGGCTTGTCCTAGGACAGGGTGGCACTGAAGCTTTCTTT. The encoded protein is CASSQGLVLGQGGTEAFF.

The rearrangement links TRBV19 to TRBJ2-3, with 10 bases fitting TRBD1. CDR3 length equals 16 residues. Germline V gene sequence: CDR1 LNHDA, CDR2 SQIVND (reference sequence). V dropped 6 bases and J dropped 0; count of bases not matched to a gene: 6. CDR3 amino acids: CASSWGQGPSTDTQYF. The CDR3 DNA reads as TGTGCCAGTAGCTGGGGACAGGGGCCTAGCACAGATACGCAGTATTTT.

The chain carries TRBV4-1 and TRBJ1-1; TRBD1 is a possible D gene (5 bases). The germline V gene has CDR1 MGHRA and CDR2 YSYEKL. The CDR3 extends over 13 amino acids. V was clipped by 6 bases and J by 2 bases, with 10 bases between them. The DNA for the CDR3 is TGCGCCAGCAGACGACAGATCAACACTGAAGCTTTCTTT. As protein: CASRRQINTEAFF.

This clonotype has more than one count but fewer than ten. CDR3 loop: CASSLETPQSLDTQYF. DNA of the CDR3: TGTGCCAGCAGCTTAGAGACCCCCCAAAGCCTGGATACGCAGTATTTT. The chain joins TRBV11-3 to TRBJ2-3; D ambiguous. Germline V gene lookup returns CDR1 SGHNT and CDR2 YENEEA. V was cut by 0 bases and J by 6 bases, with 16 bases left in between. The CDR3 loop spans 16 amino acids.

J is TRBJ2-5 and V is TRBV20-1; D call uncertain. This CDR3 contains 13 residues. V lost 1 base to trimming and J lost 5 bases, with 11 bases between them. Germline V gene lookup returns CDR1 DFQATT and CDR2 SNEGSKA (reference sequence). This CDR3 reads CSARGIGVETQYF. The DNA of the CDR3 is TGCAGTGCTAGAGGGATCGGAGTGGAGACCCAGTACTTC.

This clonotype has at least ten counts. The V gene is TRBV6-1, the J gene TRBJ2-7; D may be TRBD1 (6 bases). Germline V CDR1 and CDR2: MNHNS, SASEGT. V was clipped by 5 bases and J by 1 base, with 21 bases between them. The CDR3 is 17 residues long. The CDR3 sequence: CASSSRTGQSPSYEQYF. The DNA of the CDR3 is TGTGCCAGCAGTAGTCGGACCGGACAGTCCCCTTCCTACGAGCAGTACTTC.

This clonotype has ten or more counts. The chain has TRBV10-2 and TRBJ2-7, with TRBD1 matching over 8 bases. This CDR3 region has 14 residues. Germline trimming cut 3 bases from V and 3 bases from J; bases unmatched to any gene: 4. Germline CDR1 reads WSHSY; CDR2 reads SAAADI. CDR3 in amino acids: CASSDGQGNYEQYF. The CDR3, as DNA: TGCGCCAGCAGTGACGGACAGGGAAACTACGAGCAGTACTTC.